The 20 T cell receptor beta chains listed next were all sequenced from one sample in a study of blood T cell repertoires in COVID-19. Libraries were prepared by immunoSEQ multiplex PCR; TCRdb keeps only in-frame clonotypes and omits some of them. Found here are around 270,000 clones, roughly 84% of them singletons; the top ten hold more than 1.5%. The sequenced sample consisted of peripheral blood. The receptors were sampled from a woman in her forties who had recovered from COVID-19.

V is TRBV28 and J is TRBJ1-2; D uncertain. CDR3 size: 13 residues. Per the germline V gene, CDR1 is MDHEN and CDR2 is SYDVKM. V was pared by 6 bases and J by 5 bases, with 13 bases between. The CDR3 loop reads CASSLIPRYGYTF. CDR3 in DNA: TGTGCCAGCAGCCTTATACCCCGGTATGGCTACACCTTC.

The CDR3 DNA is TGCGCCAGCAGCCCTGGAGGGTCGGGGGGTCAAGGCTACACCTTC. This sequence encodes CASSPGGSGGQGYTF. This chain joins TRBV5-1 and TRBJ1-2, with D maybe TRBD1 (5 bases). Trimming pared 4 bases from V and 8 bases from J, leaving 21 bases between. The CDR3 contains 15 residues. Germline V gene sequence: CDR1 SGHRS, CDR2 YFSETQ.

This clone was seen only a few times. The CDR3 loop is CASSEEQSYGYTF. In DNA form, the CDR3 reads TGTGCCAGCAGTGAAGAACAATCCTATGGCTACACCTTC. The chain is built from TRBV2 and TRBJ1-2, with no clear D. Germline V gives CDR1 SNHLY, CDR2 FYNNEI. The CDR3 loop spans 13 amino acids. Trimming stripped 1 base from V and 4 bases from J, with 7 bases between.

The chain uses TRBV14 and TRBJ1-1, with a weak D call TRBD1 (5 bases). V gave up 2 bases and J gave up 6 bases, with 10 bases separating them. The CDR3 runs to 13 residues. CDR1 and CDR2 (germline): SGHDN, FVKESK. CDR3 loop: CASSQNRGPEAFF. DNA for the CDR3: TGTGCCAGCAGCCAAAATAGGGGTCCTGAAGCTTTCTTT.

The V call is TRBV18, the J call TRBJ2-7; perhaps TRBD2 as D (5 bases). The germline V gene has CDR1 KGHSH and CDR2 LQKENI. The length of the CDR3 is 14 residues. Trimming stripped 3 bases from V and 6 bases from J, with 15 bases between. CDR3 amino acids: CASSPERVPVEQYF. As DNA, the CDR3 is TGTGCCAGCTCACCGGAGAGGGTACCAGTCGAGCAGTACTTC.

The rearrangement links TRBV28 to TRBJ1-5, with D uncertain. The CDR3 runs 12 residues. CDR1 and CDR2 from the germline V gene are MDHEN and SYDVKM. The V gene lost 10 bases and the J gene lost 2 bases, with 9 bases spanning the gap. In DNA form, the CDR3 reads TGTGCCACCTACGATGGCAATCAGCCCCAGCATTTT. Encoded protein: CATYDGNQPQHF.

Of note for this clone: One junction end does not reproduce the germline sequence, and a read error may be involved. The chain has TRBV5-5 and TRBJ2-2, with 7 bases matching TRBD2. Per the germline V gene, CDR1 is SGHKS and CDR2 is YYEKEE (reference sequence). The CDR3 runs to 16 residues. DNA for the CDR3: TGTGCCCGCAGCGCGGTGGGGGGGATGAACACCGGGGAGCTGTTTTTT. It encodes CARSAVGGMNTGELFF.

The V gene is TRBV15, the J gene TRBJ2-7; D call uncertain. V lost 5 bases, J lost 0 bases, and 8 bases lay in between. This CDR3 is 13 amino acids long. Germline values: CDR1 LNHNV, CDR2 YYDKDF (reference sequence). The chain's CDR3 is CATSSGHSYEQYF. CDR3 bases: TGTGCCACCAGCTCAGGCCACTCCTACGAGCAGTACTTC.

The CDR3 DNA follows: TGCGCCAGCAGCTTCGGACAGGGGGCGCAGAGCATTCAGTACTTC. This translates into CASSFGQGAQSIQYF. The chain uses TRBV5-1 and TRBJ2-4, with 11 bases identical to TRBD1. This CDR3 is built from 15 residues. V gave up 2 bases and J gave up 9 bases; unmatched junction bases: 7. The germline V gene has CDR1 SGHRS and CDR2 YFSETQ.

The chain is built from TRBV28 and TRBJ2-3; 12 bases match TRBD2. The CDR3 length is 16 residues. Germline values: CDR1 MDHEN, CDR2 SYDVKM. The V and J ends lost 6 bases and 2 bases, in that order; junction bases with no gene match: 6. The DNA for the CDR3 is TGTGCCAGCAGACGGACTAGCGGGGAGATCACAGATACGCAGTATTTT. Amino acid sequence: CASRRTSGEITDTQYF.

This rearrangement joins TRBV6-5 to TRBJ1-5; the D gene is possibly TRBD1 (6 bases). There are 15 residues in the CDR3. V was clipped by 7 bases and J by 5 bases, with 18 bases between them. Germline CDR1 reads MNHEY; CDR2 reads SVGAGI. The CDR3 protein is CASTSLGGADQPQHF. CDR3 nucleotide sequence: TGTGCCAGCACCAGCCTTGGGGGGGCGGATCAGCCCCAGCATTTT.

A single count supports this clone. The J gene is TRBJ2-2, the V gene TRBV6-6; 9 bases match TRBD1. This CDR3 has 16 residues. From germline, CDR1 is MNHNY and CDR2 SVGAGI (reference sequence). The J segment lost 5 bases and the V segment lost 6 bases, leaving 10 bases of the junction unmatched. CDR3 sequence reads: CASRHIGTGWTGELFF. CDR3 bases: TGTGCCAGCAGGCACATCGGGACAGGGTGGACCGGGGAGCTGTTTTTT.

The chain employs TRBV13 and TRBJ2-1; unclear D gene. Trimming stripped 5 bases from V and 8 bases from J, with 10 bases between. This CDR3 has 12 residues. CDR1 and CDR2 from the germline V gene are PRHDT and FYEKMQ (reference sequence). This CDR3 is CASSKTVDEQFF. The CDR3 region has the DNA TGTGCCAGCAGCAAAACGGTGGATGAGCAGTTCTTC.

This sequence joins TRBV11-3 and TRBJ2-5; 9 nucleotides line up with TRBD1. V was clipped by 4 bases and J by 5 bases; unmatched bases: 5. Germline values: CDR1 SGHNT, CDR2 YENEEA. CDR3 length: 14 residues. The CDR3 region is CASSSATGGETQYF. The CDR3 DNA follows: TGTGCCAGCAGCTCAGCTACAGGGGGCGAGACCCAGTACTTC.

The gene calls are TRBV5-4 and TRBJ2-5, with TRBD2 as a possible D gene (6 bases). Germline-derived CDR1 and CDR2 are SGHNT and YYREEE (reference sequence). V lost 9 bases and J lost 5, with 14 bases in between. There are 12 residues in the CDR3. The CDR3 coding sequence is TGTGCCATCCAGGGACGGGGGGAGACCCAGTACTTC. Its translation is CAIQGRGETQYF.

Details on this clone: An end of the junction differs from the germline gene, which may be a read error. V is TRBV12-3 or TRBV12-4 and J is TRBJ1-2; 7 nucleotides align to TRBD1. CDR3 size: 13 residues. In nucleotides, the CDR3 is TGTGCCAGCAGTTTAGGGGTCCCTGACAGGGAGGCCTTC. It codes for CASSLGVPDREAF.

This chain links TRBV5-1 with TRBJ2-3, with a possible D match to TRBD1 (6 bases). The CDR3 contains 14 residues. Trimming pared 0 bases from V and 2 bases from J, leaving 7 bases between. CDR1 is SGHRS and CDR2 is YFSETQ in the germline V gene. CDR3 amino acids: CASSLGDTTDTQYF. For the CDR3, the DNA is TGCGCCAGCAGCTTGGGGGACACCACAGATACGCAGTATTTT.

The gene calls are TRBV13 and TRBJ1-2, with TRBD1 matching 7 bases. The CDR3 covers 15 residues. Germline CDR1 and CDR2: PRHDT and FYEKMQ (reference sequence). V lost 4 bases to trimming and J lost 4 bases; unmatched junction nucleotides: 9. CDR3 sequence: CASSSGQEVVYGYTF. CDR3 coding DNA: TGTGCCAGCAGCTCCGGACAGGAAGTAGTCTATGGCTACACCTTC.

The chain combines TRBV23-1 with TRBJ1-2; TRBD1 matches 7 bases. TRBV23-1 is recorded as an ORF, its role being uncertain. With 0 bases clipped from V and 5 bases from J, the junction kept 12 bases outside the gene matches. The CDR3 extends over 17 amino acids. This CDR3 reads CASSQSNRGRAAYGYTF. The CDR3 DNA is TGCGCCAGCAGTCAATCGAACAGGGGAAGGGCTGCTTATGGCTACACCTTC.

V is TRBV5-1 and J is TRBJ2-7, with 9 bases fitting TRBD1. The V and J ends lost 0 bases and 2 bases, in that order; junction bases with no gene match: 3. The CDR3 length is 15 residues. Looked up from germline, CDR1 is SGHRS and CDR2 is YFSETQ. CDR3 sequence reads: CASSLGDRAPYEQYF. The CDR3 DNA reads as TGCGCCAGCAGCTTGGGGGACAGGGCCCCCTACGAGCAGTACTTC.